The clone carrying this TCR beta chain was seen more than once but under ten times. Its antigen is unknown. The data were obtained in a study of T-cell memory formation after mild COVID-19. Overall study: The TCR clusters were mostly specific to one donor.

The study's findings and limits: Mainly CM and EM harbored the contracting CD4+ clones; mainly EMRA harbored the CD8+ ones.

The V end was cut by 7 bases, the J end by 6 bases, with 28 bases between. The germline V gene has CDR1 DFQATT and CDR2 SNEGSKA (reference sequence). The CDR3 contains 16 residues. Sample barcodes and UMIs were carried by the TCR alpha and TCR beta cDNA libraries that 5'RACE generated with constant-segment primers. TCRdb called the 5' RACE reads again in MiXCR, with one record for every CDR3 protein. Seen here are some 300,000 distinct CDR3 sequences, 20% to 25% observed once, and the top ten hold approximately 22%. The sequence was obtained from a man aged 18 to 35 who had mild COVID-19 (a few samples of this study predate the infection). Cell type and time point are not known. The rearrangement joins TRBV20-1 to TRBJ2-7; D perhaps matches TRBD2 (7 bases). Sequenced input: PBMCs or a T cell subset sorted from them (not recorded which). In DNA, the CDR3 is TGCAGTGTATACGGCTTAGCGGGCGGGGGCCCGGTCGAGCAGTACTTC. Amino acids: CSVYGLAGGGPVEQYF.